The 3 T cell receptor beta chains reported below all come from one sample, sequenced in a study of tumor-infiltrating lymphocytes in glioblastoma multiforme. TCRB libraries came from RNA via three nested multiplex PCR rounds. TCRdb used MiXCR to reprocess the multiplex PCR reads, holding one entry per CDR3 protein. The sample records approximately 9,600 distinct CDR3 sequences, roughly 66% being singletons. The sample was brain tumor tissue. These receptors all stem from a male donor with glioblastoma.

CDR3 coding DNA: TGTGCCAGCAGCAGCGGTGATGAGCAGTTCTTC. Amino acid sequence: CASSSGDEQFF. The chain is built from TRBV6-2 or TRBV6-3 and TRBJ2-1; D is possibly TRBD2 (5 bases). V was trimmed by 6 bases and J by 8 bases, leaving 8 bases between them. The V gene's germline CDR1 is MNHEY and CDR2 SVGEGT. The CDR3 length is 11 residues.

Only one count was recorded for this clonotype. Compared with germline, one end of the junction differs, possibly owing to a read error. The CDR3 reads CIANDQGYEKYF. As DNA, the CDR3 is TGCATTGCTAACGATCAGGGCTACGAGAAGTACTTC. The J gene is TRBJ2-7, the V gene TRBV20-1; the D gene is possibly TRBD1 (5 bases). CDR3 length: 12 residues. Germline CDR1 and CDR2: DFQATT and SNEGSKA (reference sequence).

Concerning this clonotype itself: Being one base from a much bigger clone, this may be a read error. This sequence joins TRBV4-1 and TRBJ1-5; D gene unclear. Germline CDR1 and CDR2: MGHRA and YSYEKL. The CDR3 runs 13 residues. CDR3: CASSQERDRPPHF. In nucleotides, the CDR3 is TGCGCCAGCAGCCAAGAGCGAGATCGGCCCCCGCATTTT.